Presented here are 8 T cell receptor beta chains from one specimen sequenced in a study of response to subunit inactivated influenza vaccine. TCRdb independently ran MiXCR on the RT-PCR reads; one entry per CDR3 protein. Among about 500,000 distinct CDR3 sequences listed, approximately 17% were seen once. Sequencing was performed on CD4+ T cells sorted from PBMCs, taken less than 30 months after vaccination. The receptors derive from a man between 45 and 75 years old who received an inactivated influenza vaccine.

The sample holds a few counts of this clonotype. The J gene is TRBJ2-1, the V gene TRBV28; D is undetermined. This CDR3 has 13 residues. In germline, CDR1 is MDHEN, CDR2 SYDVKM. Deletions cut 4 bases from V and 6 bases from J, with 10 bases between. CDR3 in DNA: TGTGCCAGCAGTTCTGCCGGGTCCAATGAGCAGTTCTTC. Translation gives CASSSAGSNEQFF.

The chain carries TRBV18 and TRBJ2-5; D might be TRBD1 (5 bases). This CDR3 has 15 amino acids. Deletions cut 6 bases from V and 4 bases from J, with 18 bases between. Germline V CDR1 and CDR2: KGHSH, LQKENI. CDR3 region: CASSPSYRTGETQYF. CDR3 in DNA: TGTGCCAGCTCGCCCTCTTACAGGACCGGAGAGACCCAGTACTTC.

The V call is TRBV6-2 or TRBV6-3, the J call TRBJ2-1; TRBD2 agrees at 15 bases. This CDR3 comprises 17 residues. Germline V gene sequence: CDR1 MNHEY, CDR2 SVGEGT. The V gene end was trimmed by 4 bases and the J gene end by 10 bases; junction bases not matched to a gene: 11. The DNA for the CDR3 is TGTGCCAGCAGTTGGACTAGCGGGAGGGTTGGTCAAGGAGAGCAGTTCTTC. Translated, it gives CASSWTSGRVGQGEQFF.

V is TRBV20-1 and J is TRBJ2-1; the match to TRBD1 covers 12 bases. This CDR3 comprises 16 residues. CDR1 and CDR2 from the germline V gene are DFQATT and SNEGSKA (reference sequence). CDR3 in amino acids: CSALQVGQGAWNEQFF. CDR3 in DNA: TGCAGCGCTCTTCAGGTGGGACAGGGGGCTTGGAATGAGCAGTTCTTC.

This chain joins TRBV20-1 and TRBJ2-3; 7 nucleotides line up with TRBD2. J lost 2 bases, V lost 0 bases, and 5 bases had no gene match. The CDR3 length is 15 residues. Germline CDR1 reads DFQATT; CDR2 reads SNEGSKA (reference sequence). The chain's CDR3 is CSARDFSGATDTQYF. The CDR3 DNA reads TGCAGTGCTAGAGATTTCAGCGGGGCCACAGATACGCAGTATTTT.

Ten or more counts support this clonotype. The chain is built from TRBV6-2 or TRBV6-3 and TRBJ1-5; D call uncertain. The V gene's germline CDR1 is MNHEY and CDR2 SVGEGT. This CDR3 is built from 14 residues. V lost 6 bases and J lost 3, with 12 bases in between. The CDR3 nucleotides read TGTGCCAGCAGAAGACACGGTAACAATCAGCCCCAGCATTTT. It translates to CASRRHGNNQPQHF.

This rearrangement joins TRBV6-5 to TRBJ1-1, with no clear D. V lost 1 base, J lost 2 bases, and 8 bases lay in between. From germline, CDR1 is MNHEY and CDR2 SVGAGI. CDR3 length: 14 residues. CDR3 in amino acids: CASSYLGRNTEAFF. The CDR3 nucleotides are TGTGCCAGCAGTTACTTAGGCCGAAACACTGAAGCTTTCTTT.

This clonotype came up a few times. The chain combines TRBV5-1 with TRBJ2-2; weak D call: TRBD2 (5 bases). V lost 2 bases and J lost 5, with 10 bases in between. The CDR3 is 14 residues long. Germline V gives CDR1 SGHRS, CDR2 YFSETQ. CDR3 region: CASSFWTGTGELFF. Here the CDR3 DNA reads TGCGCCAGCAGCTTTTGGACGGGAACCGGGGAGCTGTTTTTT.